The clone carrying this T cell receptor (beta chain) was counted a few times. Its antigen is undetermined. This entry is derived from a study of T cell repertoires in cytomegalovirus infection. Germline V CDR1 and CDR2: SNHLY, FYNNEI. The CDR3 has 16 residues. Deletions cut 1 base from V and 3 bases from J, with 16 bases between. One entry per CDR3 protein results from TCRdb running MiXCR on the reads. This sample has 300,000 or so distinct CDR3 sequences, with roughly a quarter found just once. Study-level points and caveats: CMV-specific TCR beta clonotypes restricted by HLA-C were the ones dominating the ex vivo response.

The receptor was derived from a human donor in good health (CMV status not recorded). Some clones in this sample may be carry-over from other donors' samples. The sample was PBMCs. V and J are TRBV2 and TRBJ2-7, with D perhaps TRBD1 or TRBD2 (5 bases each). CDR3 DNA sequence: TGTGCCAGCAGTGAAGACTGGGGACGTAAAGACTACGAGCAGTACTTC. Translated: CASSEDWGRKDYEQYF.